The entry below describes one T cell receptor (beta chain). The antigen is not known. The same CDR3 is also encoded by other DNA sequences in this sample. This table comes from immunoSEQ multiplex PCR, and its TCRdb copy is limited to in-frame clones, with some not included. The sample records over 130,000 clones, roughly 89% being singletons. The source of the sample is a study of Ad26.COV2.S vaccination and SARS-CoV-2 variants. Regarding the study as a whole: From the TCR breadth and depth analyses, total T cell responses may have been underestimated. Placebo recipients and vaccine recipients were similar in non-spike TCR breadth. Placebo recipients showed lower spike-specific TCR breadth than vaccinees.

The CDR3 contains 14 residues. CDR1 SGHDT and CDR2 YYEEEE come from the germline V gene. V shed 4 bases and J shed 0 bases, with 8 bases lying between them. The clonotype was recovered from a human donor who had recovered from COVID-19. This chain uses TRBV5-6 with TRBJ1-5, with D perhaps TRBD1 (5 bases). The sequenced sample was peripheral blood, obtained after recovery from COVID-19. The CDR3 nucleotides are TGTGCCAGCAGCCTGGGGGGTAGCAATCAGCCCCAGCATTTT. Translating it yields CASSLGGSNQPQHF.